Sequencing of this T cell receptor (beta chain) was carried out in a study of cytomegalovirus exposure and HLA in healthy donors. Germline V gene sequence: CDR1 MNHNY, CDR2 SVGAGI (reference sequence). The length of the CDR3 is 13 residues. V dropped 8 bases and J dropped 0 bases, with 8 bases sitting between them. Libraries were prepared by immunoSEQ multiplex PCR; TCRdb keeps only in-frame clonotypes and omits some of them. The sample has 140,000 to 150,000 clones, about 95% seen once. The receptor was derived from a man in his late teens or twenties in good health and CMV-seropositive. V is TRBV6-6 and J is TRBJ1-5; no reliable D call. Sequenced material: PBMCs. DNA for the CDR3: TGTGCCAGCGGGCTTTTTAGCAATCAGCCCCAGCATTTT. Amino acid sequence: CASGLFSNQPQHF.